This section outlines one T cell receptor (beta chain) sequence together with its context. The antigen remains undetermined. A junction end diverges from the germline sequence, so it may reflect a read error. Germline V gene data show CDR1 as MNHEY and CDR2 as SVGEGT. CDR3 length: 18 residues. This entry belongs to a study of yellow fever vaccine responses in identical twins. One entry per CDR3 protein, called by TCRdb with MiXCR from the RT-PCR reads. The profile covers 8,300 or so distinct CDR3 sequences, with over 80% appearing a single time and 2% to 2.5% taken by the ten largest. Whole-study results and caveats: Twin vaccine T cell responses reportedly seemed partly convergent, partly personalized.

Sequences were derived from T cells from blood (PBMCs), unsorted or a sorted subset (not recorded which), sampled before or after yellow fever vaccination (not recorded which). This sequence originates from a woman between 18 and 29 years old who received the yellow fever vaccine. The chain is built from TRBV6-2 or TRBV6-3 and TRBJ2-2; 11 bases are shared with TRBD2. CDR3 bases: TGTGCCAGCAGTTACTGGGAACTAGCGGGGGCGATCACCGGGGAGCTGATTTTT. Translating it yields CASSYWELAGAITGELIF.